This TCR beta chain comes out of a study of OX40 agonist ivuxolimab in advanced cancers. Study context: Patients in the trial were receiving intravenous ivuxolimab every 2 weeks, at doses of 0.01 to 10 mg/kg. The group had a mean age of roughly 65 years, ranged from 23 to 79, and was 80% to 90% male.

This CDR3 has 14 amino acids. Looked up from germline, CDR1 is KGHSH and CDR2 is LQKENI. Trimming left V 0 bases short and J 8 bases short, with 13 bases between. Assay used: immunoSEQ multiplex PCR; TCRdb lists only in-frame clones, some missing. The sample lists some 60,000 clones; approximately 90% were seen once. The source material was CD4+ or CD8+ T cells sorted from blood, sampled in a trial of the OX40 agonist ivuxolimab. The clonotype originates from an adult with an advanced solid tumor such as melanoma, head and neck, liver or kidney cancer. The chain carries TRBV18 and TRBJ1-2, with a tentative D call TRBD1 (5 bases). DNA of the CDR3: TGTGCCAGCTCACCACCGGGGGGTGGCTCCGGCTACACCTTC. This sequence encodes CASSPPGGGSGYTF.